This T cell receptor (beta chain) was obtained from a study of blood T cell repertoires in COVID-19. The V gene's germline CDR1 is LGHDT and CDR2 YNNKEL (reference sequence). This CDR3 has 13 residues. V gave up 5 bases and J gave up 5 bases, with 12 bases separating them. In the authors' workflow: Estimates of nucleated cell counts were drawn from the amplification of reference gene primers. Using immunoSEQ multiplex PCR, the repertoire was profiled, and TCRdb retains in-frame clones only, with some absent. The V and J calls and clone size were taken over from that table, and D and trimming were inferred from the DNA. In the table there are around 300,000 clones, 80% to 90% of which are singletons.

This chain links TRBV3-1 (or the pseudogene TRBV3-2) with TRBJ2-5, with D perhaps TRBD2 (6 bases). The specimen was peripheral blood. This receptor was identified in a woman between 70 and 85 years old with acute or convalescent COVID-19. The CDR3 DNA is TGTGCCAGCAGCAGGAGGGTGGAGGAGACCCAGTACTTC. Its translation: CASSRRVEETQYF.